This T cell receptor beta chain was retrieved from a study of T cell repertoires in cytomegalovirus infection. Study as a whole: Well-studied HLA-B-restricted epitopes and recently identified HLA-C-restricted epitopes of CMV were both used in the study. CMV infection plus the matching HLA type was flagged by public TCR beta signatures.

TCRdb reanalysed the reads using MiXCR and keeps one entry per CDR3 protein. The data contain approximately 600,000 distinct CDR3 sequences, almost 40% of them singletons. Germline assignment: CDR1 SGHTA and CDR2 FQGNSA. The CDR3 contains 16 residues. The ends lost 4 bases at V and 5 bases at J; junction bases unmatched: 4. Regarding the study as a whole: Clonotypes of TCR beta that were HLA-C-restricted and CMV-specific dominated the ex vivo response.

Remarks on this clonotype: The antigen remains unidentified.

The sequence was obtained from a human donor in good health (CMV status not recorded). Some clones in this sample may be carry-over from other donors' samples. Sample: cultured PBMCs, taken from culture after CMV antigen stimulation. The chain combines TRBV7-2 with TRBJ2-5, with TRBD2 identical over 16 bases. The CDR3 coding sequence is TGTGCCAGCAGCTCCACGGGACTAGCGGGAGGGGAGACCCAGTACTTC. Its translation is CASSSTGLAGGETQYF.